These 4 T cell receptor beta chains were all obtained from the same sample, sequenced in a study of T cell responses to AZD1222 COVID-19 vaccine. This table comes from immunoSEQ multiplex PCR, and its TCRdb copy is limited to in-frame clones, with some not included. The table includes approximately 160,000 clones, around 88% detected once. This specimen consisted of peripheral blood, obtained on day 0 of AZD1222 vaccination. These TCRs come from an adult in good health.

The CDR3, as DNA: TGCGCCAGCAGCGCGCGGGGGAGCTCCTACGAGCAGTACTTC. Amino acids: CASSARGSSYEQYF. This sequence joins TRBV5-1 and TRBJ2-7; 7 positions match TRBD2. Trimming took 4 bases from V and 0 from J; bases not matched to a gene: 4. CDR3 length equals 14 residues. CDR1 SGHRS and CDR2 YFSETQ come from the germline V gene.

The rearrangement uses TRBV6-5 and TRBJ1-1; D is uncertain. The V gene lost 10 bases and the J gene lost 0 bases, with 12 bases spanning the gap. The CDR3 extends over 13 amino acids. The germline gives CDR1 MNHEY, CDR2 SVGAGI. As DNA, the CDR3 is TGTGCCACCGGACCGCAAATGAACACTGAAGCTTTCTTT. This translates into CATGPQMNTEAFF.

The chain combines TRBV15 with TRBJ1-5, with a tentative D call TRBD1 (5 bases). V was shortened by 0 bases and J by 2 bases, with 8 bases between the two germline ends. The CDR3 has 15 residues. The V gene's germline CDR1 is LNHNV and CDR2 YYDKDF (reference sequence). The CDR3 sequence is CATSRESRGNQPQHF. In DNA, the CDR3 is TGTGCCACCAGCAGAGAGAGCAGGGGCAATCAGCCCCAGCATTTT.

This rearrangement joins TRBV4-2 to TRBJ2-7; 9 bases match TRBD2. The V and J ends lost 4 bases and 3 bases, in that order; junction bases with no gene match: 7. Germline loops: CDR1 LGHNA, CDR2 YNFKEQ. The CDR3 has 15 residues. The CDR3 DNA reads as TGTGCCAGCAGCCCCGCGGCTAGCGGGGACTACGAGCAGTACTTC. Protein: CASSPAASGDYEQYF.